The 16 T cell receptor beta chains listed next were all sequenced from one sample in a study of tumour-infiltrating T cells in Burkitt lymphoma. Clones were read by immunoSEQ multiplex PCR, and TCRdb kept only the in-frame ones, dropping some. This sample has about 6,300 clones, with over 9.5% found just once. The sequenced sample was tumor tissue. These receptors were obtained from a human donor with diffuse large B-cell lymphoma.

Only a few counts were recorded for this clone. The V and J genes are TRBV4-1 and TRBJ1-5, with D possibly TRBD1 on 5 matching bases. V lost 2 bases, J lost 3 bases, and 11 bases lay in between. The length of the CDR3 is 15 residues. Germline loops: CDR1 MGHRA, CDR2 YSYEKL. In nucleotides, the CDR3 is TGCGCCAGCAGCCAACACGACAGTATCAATCAGCCCCAGCATTTT. Translated, it gives CASSQHDSINQPQHF.

This clone has only a few counts. The junction shows a germline mismatch at one end, possibly a read error. V gene TRBV5-1 combines with J gene TRBJ2-7, with TRBD2 as a possible D gene (7 bases). CDR1 is SGHRS and CDR2 is YFSETQ in the germline V gene. This CDR3 has 15 residues. CDR3 DNA: TGCGCCACCAGCGGCGGGGGCGCTGGGGCCTACGAGCAGTACTTC. Translation: CATSGGGAGAYEQYF.

This clone has more than one count but fewer than ten. The gene calls are TRBV18 and TRBJ1-4; D might be TRBD1 (6 bases). V was trimmed by 5 bases and J by 5 bases, leaving 12 bases between them. Germline assignment: CDR1 KGHSH and CDR2 LQKENI. The CDR3 runs to 14 residues. In nucleotides, the CDR3 is TGTGCCAGCTCATCACAGGGATACAATGAAAAACTGTTTTTT. This translates into CASSSQGYNEKLFF.

The rearrangement joins TRBV6-5 to TRBJ2-2; TRBD2 might be the D (5 bases). The V gene's germline CDR1 is MNHEY and CDR2 SVGAGI. Trimming cost V 8 bases and J 6 bases, with 10 bases left between them. The CDR3 spans 12 residues. CDR3 residues: CASGTRPGELFF. For the CDR3, the DNA is TGTGCCAGCGGAACTAGACCCGGGGAGCTGTTTTTT.

This clone appeared a few times. The chain recombines TRBV19 with TRBJ2-2; the match to TRBD1 covers 7 bases. This CDR3 is 15 amino acids long. The germline gives CDR1 LNHDA, CDR2 SQIVND (reference sequence). V dropped 5 bases and J dropped 5; count of bases not matched to a gene: 8. The CDR3 sequence is CASSPDRVRTGELFF. The CDR3 DNA follows: TGTGCCAGTAGTCCCGACAGGGTGAGAACCGGGGAGCTGTTTTTT.

The rearrangement uses TRBV7-9 and TRBJ1-1; TRBD1 matches 7 bases. CDR1 and CDR2 from the germline V gene are SEHNR and FQNEAQ (reference sequence). V was pared by 7 bases and J by 4 bases, with 12 bases of the junction left unmatched. The CDR3 sequence is 15 residues long. CDR3: CASTLGDRASTEAFF. The CDR3 DNA reads as TGTGCCAGCACCCTAGGTGACAGGGCAAGCACTGAAGCTTTCTTT.

J is TRBJ2-5 and V is TRBV7-9, with TRBD2 matching over 16 bases. Germline CDR1 reads SEHNR; CDR2 reads FQNEAQ (reference sequence). With V trimmed by 5 bases and J by 5 bases, 5 bases remained unmatched. The CDR3 sequence is 16 residues long. The CDR3 loop is CASSPGLAGGQETQYF. CDR3 DNA: TGTGCCAGCAGCCCGGGACTAGCGGGGGGGCAGGAGACCCAGTACTTC.

This clone occurred a few times. This chain links TRBV6-6 with TRBJ1-5; 7 nucleotides match TRBD1. The CDR3 has 16 residues. The germline V gene has CDR1 MNHNY and CDR2 SVGAGI (reference sequence). V gave up 0 bases and J gave up 1 base; unmatched junction bases: 3. In DNA form, the CDR3 reads TGTGCCAGCAGTTACTCTAGGGGGCTAAGCAATCAGCCCCAGCATTTT. Translation: CASSYSRGLSNQPQHF.

The sample holds a few counts of this clone. The chain joins TRBV5-1 to TRBJ2-5; D not certain. The V end was cut by 0 bases, the J end by 7 bases, with 7 bases between. This CDR3 spans 12 amino acids. Germline CDR1 SGHRS, CDR2 YFSETQ. CDR3 sequence reads: CASSLVWWTQYF. In DNA form, the CDR3 reads TGCGCCAGCAGCTTGGTATGGTGGACCCAGTACTTC. The complete variable domain, with remaining parts taken from reference TRBV5-1 and TRBJ2-5, reads KAGVTQTPRYLIKTRGQQVTLSCSPISGHRSVSWYQQTPGQGLQFLFEYFSETQRNKGNFPGRFSGRQFSNSRSEMNVSTLELGDSALYLCASSLVWWTQYFGPGTRLLVL.

The CDR3 region has the DNA TGTGCCAGCAGTGTGAACTACGAGCAGTACTTC. It encodes CASSVNYEQYF. The genes are TRBV2 and TRBJ2-7, with D unclear. The V gene's germline CDR1 is SNHLY and CDR2 FYNNEI. This CDR3 contains 11 residues. V lost 4 bases and J lost 3, with 4 bases in between.

This chain uses TRBV6-1 with TRBJ1-2, with 11 bases identical to TRBD1. V lost 8 bases, J lost 3 bases, and 5 bases stayed unmatched. Germline loops: CDR1 MNHNS, CDR2 SASEGT. The CDR3 consists of 14 residues. The CDR3 here is CASGWTGGDYGYTF. CDR3 sequence (DNA): TGTGCCAGCGGATGGACAGGGGGCGACTATGGCTACACCTTC.

In its sample, this clone was seen a few times. The chain uses TRBV27 and TRBJ1-1, with a possible D match to TRBD1 (6 bases). Trimming left V 5 bases short and J 0 bases short, with 13 bases between. The length of the CDR3 is 15 residues. Germline lookup yields CDR1 MNHEY and CDR2 SMNVEV (reference sequence). In DNA, the CDR3 is TGTGCCAGCAGTCCGTGGTGGACAGTGAACACTGAAGCTTTCTTT. It encodes CASSPWWTVNTEAFF.

The genes are TRBV7-9 and TRBJ1-2, with a weak D call TRBD1 (5 bases). The germline V gene has CDR1 SEHNR and CDR2 FQNEAQ (reference sequence). With 5 bases removed from V and 7 bases from J, the gap between germline ends came to 20 bases. CDR3 length: 15 amino acids. CDR3 nucleotide sequence: TGTGCCAGCAGCCCCTCACGGGGCTCGGCCTTTGGCTACACCTTC. Translated: CASSPSRGSAFGYTF.

The chain has TRBV6-5 and TRBJ1-2, with a possible D match to TRBD1 (5 bases). Per germline, CDR1 MNHEY and CDR2 SVGAGI. Trimming removed 4 bases from V and 8 bases from J, with 14 bases in between. This CDR3 spans 13 amino acids. CDR3 DNA: TGTGCCAGCAGTTCTGGGGGTGGGGGAGGCTACACCTTC. Protein product: CASSSGGGGGYTF.

This clone has more than one count but fewer than ten. The rearrangement joins TRBV6-6 to TRBJ1-2; D unclear. CDR1 MNHNY and CDR2 SVGAGI come from the germline V gene (reference sequence). Between the trimmed V and J ends, which lost 7 bases and 3 bases, there was a span of 12 bases. The CDR3 is 13 residues long. CDR3 bases: TGTGCCAGCACCGGGGTCGGGGACTATGGCTACACCTTC. As protein: CASTGVGDYGYTF.

The chain combines TRBV7-9 with TRBJ1-4; possibly TRBD1 for D (5 bases). The CDR3 has 18 residues. From germline, CDR1 is SEHNR and CDR2 FQNEAQ (reference sequence). V dropped 1 base and J dropped 8 bases, with 23 bases sitting between them. The CDR3 bases are TGTGCCAGCAGCTTAGAGGGGCCCTCGGGCCTCCGAAACGAAAAACTGTTTTTT. Translating it yields CASSLEGPSGLRNEKLFF.